The clone carrying this T cell receptor (beta chain) was counted a few times. Antigen: not known. This sample was taken from a study of T cell repertoires in cytomegalovirus infection. Study overall: Public TCR beta signatures marked donors with CMV infection and the matching HLA. Broader study findings: Cumulative public TCR beta family frequency identified carriers of CMV plus the relevant HLA. In two of eight donors, the top clonotype was HLA-C-restricted CMV-specific.

One entry per CDR3 protein, called by TCRdb with MiXCR from the reads. The table has about 130,000 distinct CDR3 sequences, under 30% seen once; the top ten hold approximately 35%. Germline V gene sequence: CDR1 SGHNT, CDR2 YYREEE (reference sequence). This CDR3 spans 17 amino acids. After removal of 3 bases from V and 5 bases from J, the junction contained 14 bases not matched to a gene. V and J are TRBV5-4 and TRBJ2-5; 9 bases map to TRBD1. Input material: PBMCs, sequenced either directly or after in vitro stimulation (not recorded which). The receptor was isolated from a human donor in good health (CMV status not recorded). Some clones in this sample may be carry-over from other donors' samples. The chain's CDR3 is CASSSQMDRGEFETQYF. CDR3 in DNA: TGTGCCAGCAGCTCCCAAATGGACAGGGGAGAATTCGAGACCCAGTACTTC.